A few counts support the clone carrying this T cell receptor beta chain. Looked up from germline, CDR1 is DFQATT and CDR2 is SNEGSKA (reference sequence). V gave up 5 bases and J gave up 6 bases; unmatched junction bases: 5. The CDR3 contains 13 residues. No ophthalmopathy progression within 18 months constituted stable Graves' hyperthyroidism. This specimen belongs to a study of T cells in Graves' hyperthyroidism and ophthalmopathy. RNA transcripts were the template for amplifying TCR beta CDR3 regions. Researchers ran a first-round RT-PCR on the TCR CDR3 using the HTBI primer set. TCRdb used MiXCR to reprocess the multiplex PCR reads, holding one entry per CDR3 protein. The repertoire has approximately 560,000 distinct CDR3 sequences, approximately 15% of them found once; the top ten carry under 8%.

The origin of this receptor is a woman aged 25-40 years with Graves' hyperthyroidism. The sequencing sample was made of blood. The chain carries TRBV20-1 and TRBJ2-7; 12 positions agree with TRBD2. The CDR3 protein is CSAQPGLAGEQYF. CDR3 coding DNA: TGCAGTGCTCAACCGGGACTAGCGGGCGAGCAGTACTTC.